These 15 T cell receptor beta chains were sequenced from one sample in a study of shared clonotypes between healthy human individuals. The protocol was immunoSEQ multiplex PCR, while the TCRdb copy is restricted to in-frame clones and leaves out a portion. The sample consists of 550,000 to 850,000 clones, roughly 70% of them appearing once. Sequencing was performed on memory CD4+ T cells sorted from blood. Described subset: CD45RA-negative fraction. All receptors come from a woman aged 25 to 39 in good health.

The chain carries TRBV5-6 and TRBJ2-7; TRBD1 matches at 9 bases. J was trimmed by 5 bases and V by 1 base; bases with no gene match: 7. The CDR3 runs to 15 residues. Per the germline V gene, CDR1 is SGHDT and CDR2 is YYEEEE. The CDR3 DNA reads as TGTGCCAGCAGCTTGACGGGACAGGGTTTCCACGAGCAGTACTTC. Amino acid sequence: CASSLTGQGFHEQYF.

This chain connects TRBV28 to TRBJ1-1; D possibly corresponds to TRBD1 (5 bases). Trimming removed 5 bases from V and 4 bases from J, with 17 bases in between. This CDR3 has 15 amino acids. Germline CDR1 reads MDHEN; CDR2 reads SYDVKM. The CDR3 loop is CASSAGGAGITEAFF. Here the CDR3 DNA reads TGTGCCAGCAGTGCGGGTGGGGCCGGAATCACTGAAGCTTTCTTT.

The rearrangement uses TRBV6-1 and TRBJ2-1; 7 nucleotides agree with TRBD1. The V gene end was trimmed by 0 bases and the J gene end by 10 bases; junction bases not matched to a gene: 15. Per the germline V gene, CDR1 is MNHNS and CDR2 is SASEGT. This CDR3 is 17 amino acids long. CDR3 bases: TGTGCCAGCAGTGAAGCGCTTTACGGGTACAGGGGAGACGAGCAGTTCTTC. It specifies CASSEALYGYRGDEQFF.

About this clone: The same CDR3 arises from other DNA sequences in this sample as well. The chain has TRBV2 and TRBJ2-2; tentative D call: TRBD2 (5 bases). CDR1 SNHLY and CDR2 FYNNEI come from the germline V gene. V was cut by 5 bases and J by 2 bases, with 6 bases left in between. This CDR3 is 13 amino acids long. The CDR3 reads CASSSGNTGELFF. The CDR3 nucleotides are TGTGCCAGCAGTAGCGGTAACACCGGGGAGCTGTTTTTT.

This clone turned up a few times. The chain joins TRBV29-1 to TRBJ1-5, with no clear D. Germline V gives CDR1 SQVTM, CDR2 ANQGSEA. Trimming left V 6 bases short and J 5 bases short, with 14 bases between. CDR3 length: 13 residues. This CDR3 is CSVTLSGDQPQHF. Here the CDR3 DNA reads TGCAGCGTGACCTTGAGCGGCGATCAGCCCCAGCATTTT.

V and J are TRBV7-9 and TRBJ2-6; D unresolved. The germline V gene has CDR1 SEHNR and CDR2 FQNEAQ (reference sequence). The V and J ends lost 3 bases and 1 base respectively, with 7 bases between them. The CDR3 is made up of 15 amino acids. CDR3 bases: TGTGCCAGCAGCTTGACGGGTTCTGGGGCCAACGTCCTGACTTTC. Its translation is CASSLTGSGANVLTF.

The chain joins TRBV7-9 to TRBJ1-1; 10 bases are shared with TRBD1. The CDR3 is made up of 15 amino acids. CDR1 is SEHNR, CDR2 FQNEAQ, per germline (reference sequence). The trim removed 5 bases at V and 1 base at J, leaving 4 bases unmatched. CDR3 nucleotides: TGTGCCAGCAGCCCGACAGGGGGCGGGAACACTGAAGCTTTCTTT. Translating it yields CASSPTGGGNTEAFF.

This clone occurred once. The DNA for the CDR3 is TGTGCCAGCAGTTCCCTGGGTACGGCGGGGGAGCAGTACTTC. This codes for CASSSLGTAGEQYF. This rearrangement joins TRBV27 to TRBJ2-7, with D possibly TRBD2 on 6 matching bases. Germline V gene lookup returns CDR1 MNHEY and CDR2 SMNVEV (reference sequence). The ends were cut back, 4 bases at V and 7 bases at J, with 17 bases in the middle. This CDR3 has 14 residues.

With regard to this clone: Distinct nucleotide sequences in the sample also encode this CDR3. In DNA, the CDR3 is TGCAGCGTTGGACAGGGGTTAAATCAGCCCCAGCATTTT. Its translation: CSVGQGLNQPQHF. This chain joins TRBV29-1 and TRBJ1-5, with TRBD1 matching 8 bases. Trimming cost V 4 bases and J 4 bases; bases outside gene matches: 3. Germline values: CDR1 SQVTM, CDR2 ANQGSEA. The CDR3 loop spans 13 amino acids.

The chain employs TRBV6-5 and TRBJ2-1; possible D gene TRBD1, 5 bases. The ends were cut back, 8 bases at V and 0 bases at J, with 14 bases in the middle. The CDR3 has 15 amino acids. Germline values: CDR1 MNHEY, CDR2 SVGAGI. The CDR3 here is CASHLGDSSYNEQFF. In DNA form, the CDR3 reads TGTGCCAGCCACCTGGGCGACAGCTCCTACAATGAGCAGTTCTTC.

J is TRBJ2-1 and V is TRBV6-1; the match to TRBD2 covers 11 bases. The V gene's germline CDR1 is MNHNS and CDR2 SASEGT. This CDR3 comprises 13 residues. J lost 7 bases, V lost 5 bases, and 1 base had no gene match. The CDR3 reads CASSRTSGNEQFF. CDR3 nucleotides: TGTGCCAGCAGTAGGACTAGCGGGAATGAGCAGTTCTTC.

The J gene is TRBJ2-7, the V gene TRBV28, with 8 nucleotides matching TRBD1. CDR3 length: 15 amino acids. The V and J ends lost 6 bases and 2 bases, in that order; junction bases with no gene match: 9. Germline CDR1 reads MDHEN; CDR2 reads SYDVKM. This chain's CDR3 is CASRSYGTGAYEQYF. DNA for the CDR3: TGTGCCAGCAGAAGCTACGGGACAGGAGCCTACGAGCAGTACTTC.

This chain links TRBV14 with TRBJ2-1; 10 nucleotides match TRBD2. The CDR3 is made up of 13 amino acids. With V trimmed by 8 bases and J by 8 bases, 6 bases remained unmatched. Germline V gene lookup returns CDR1 SGHDN and CDR2 FVKESK. Here the CDR3 reads CASGLAGEHEQFF. The CDR3, as DNA: TGTGCCAGCGGCCTAGCGGGAGAACATGAGCAGTTCTTC.

This clone has a handful of counts. Written as DNA, the CDR3 is TGTGCCAGCAGCTTAGGTGTTTCTAGCGGGAGCGGTGAGCAGTTCTTC. Amino acid sequence: CASSLGVSSGSGEQFF. The chain joins TRBV7-6 to TRBJ2-1, with 10 bases identical to TRBD2. This CDR3 region has 16 residues. Germline V CDR1 and CDR2: SGHVS, FNYEAQ. Trimming cost V 1 base and J 9 bases; bases outside gene matches: 9.

This clone has at least ten counts. The genes are TRBV19 and TRBJ1-2, with D possibly matching TRBD1 (5 bases). CDR1 is LNHDA and CDR2 is SQIVND in the germline V gene (reference sequence). The CDR3 spans 14 residues. V lost 2 bases to trimming and J lost 8 bases, with 15 bases between them. CDR3 loop: CASSIQVGLEGYTF. The CDR3 DNA reads TGTGCCAGTAGTATACAGGTGGGGCTTGAAGGCTACACCTTC.